The T cell receptor beta chain described here comes from a study of T cell repertoires in cytomegalovirus infection (dated by TCRdb to the late 2010s). For the wider study: The HLA type of each donor mattered for the analysis, because public TCR beta signatures pointed to carriage of CMV infection along with the matching HLA type.

In its sample, this clonotype was seen many times. Its antigen is currently not known. No base-level quality is on record; no much larger clone is a single base apart. General conclusions and limits of the study: Cumulative frequency of public TCR beta family members discriminated carriers of CMV infection plus the relevant HLA type in this cohort and an independent 352-donor cohort. In the ex vivo response, HLA-C-restricted CMV-specific TCR beta clonotypes were dominant, and in two of eight donors the single most frequent clonotype came from this HLA-C-restricted group.

TCRdb lists the instrument as Illumina HiSeq 1500. Using fastp at Q25 and MiXCR, TCRdb reprocessed the public reads and kept productive beta chains. Rows are combined by CDR3 protein, so each entry shows the most common genes and DNA. For this sample there are about 490,000 distinct CDR3 sequences; 11% appear just once. Roughly a tenth of the sample is in the top ten clones. This TCR was recovered from a human donor in good health (CMV status not recorded). Some clones in this sample may be carry-over from other donors' samples. Sequencing was carried out using PBMCs.

The CDR3 reads as follows: CASSLVGSKNIQYF. The DNA is TGTGCCAGCAGCTTAGTGGGATCCAAAAACATTCAGTACTTC. The rearrangement combines TRBV7-2 with TRBJ2-4; confidence is insufficient to name the D gene. Measured from the cysteine to the phenylalanine, the CDR3 is 14 residues long. Just CDR3 DNA is preserved here, 42 bases in frame from base 1. CDR1 and CDR2 were assigned from the germline V gene as SGHTA and FQGNSA. Trimming removed 1 base from V and 2 bases from J, leaving 6 bases between the germline ends.